Each of the 21 T cell receptor beta chains below was sequenced from the same sample in a study of identical twins. TCRdb reprocessed the 5' RACE reads via MiXCR and lists one record per CDR3 protein. Of around 680,000 distinct CDR3 sequences listed, 8.6% were seen once; the top ten hold roughly 0.97%. Separately, the same data were catalogued under a study of yellow fever vaccine responses in identical twins.

The sequencing input was PBMCs. Every receptor here comes from a woman aged 18-29 years in good health.

This clonotype was seen a handful of times. The chain has TRBV27 and TRBJ2-7; 9 nucleotides match TRBD1. This CDR3 has 13 amino acids. V lost 6 bases, J lost 5 bases, and 5 bases stayed unmatched. Germline assignment: CDR1 MNHEY and CDR2 SMNVEV (reference sequence). The CDR3 bases are TGTGCCAGCAGAGACAGGGGGTTCCACGAGCAGTACTTC. This encodes CASRDRGFHEQYF.

This clonotype occurred a few times. The DNA of the CDR3 is TGTGCCAGCTCAATGAGGTTCTCCTACGAGCAGTACTTC. Its protein is CASSMRFSYEQYF. The chain uses TRBV21-1 and TRBJ2-7. TRBV21-1 is marked as a pseudogene. The CDR3 length is 13 residues.

This clonotype appeared a few times. The gene calls are TRBV29-1 and TRBJ2-7; D unclear. The germline gives CDR1 SQVTM, CDR2 ANQGSEA. Trimming cost V 3 bases and J 3 bases, with 12 bases left between them. The CDR3 totals 13 residues. DNA for the CDR3: TGCAGCGTTGAGATCGATAACAACTACGAGCAGTACTTC. Its translation is CSVEIDNNYEQYF.

This clonotype was detected ten times or more. The chain recombines TRBV20-1 with TRBJ1-2; possibly TRBD1 for D (6 bases). Germline values: CDR1 DFQATT, CDR2 SNEGSKA (reference sequence). This CDR3 spans 14 amino acids. The ends were cut back, 6 bases at V and 6 bases at J, with 20 bases in the middle. This CDR3 is CSAQPPGHTNGYTF. CDR3 bases: TGCAGTGCCCAACCCCCGGGACATACTAATGGCTACACCTTC.

The genes are TRBV4-1 and TRBJ1-2; unclear D gene. The CDR3 is 15 residues long. The germline CDR1 and CDR2 sequences are MGHRA and YSYEKL. V lost 2 bases and J lost 0, with 10 bases in between. The CDR3 reads CASSQKEEANYGYTF. The CDR3, as DNA: TGCGCCAGCAGCCAAAAGGAAGAAGCTAACTATGGCTACACCTTC.

This clonotype was seen a few times. This chain links TRBV19 with TRBJ1-5; no firm D call. The CDR3 loop spans 18 amino acids. Trimming removed 3 bases at V and 0 bases at J, with 18 bases between. Germline CDR1 LNHDA, CDR2 SQIVND (reference sequence). The CDR3 here is CASSIFSPAVVSNQPQHF. As DNA, the CDR3 is TGTGCCAGTAGTATCTTTAGTCCGGCGGTAGTTAGCAATCAGCCCCAGCATTTT.

This chain uses TRBV20-1 with TRBJ2-1; D not certain. The germline CDR1 and CDR2 sequences are DFQATT and SNEGSKA (reference sequence). V was trimmed by 1 base and J by 15 bases, leaving 13 bases between them. The CDR3 extends over 11 amino acids. The CDR3 here is CSARGETLTFF. CDR3 coding DNA: TGCAGTGCTAGAGGCGAAACCCTGACGTTCTTC.

This clonotype was detected ten times or more. The chain couples TRBV5-6 to TRBJ1-2, with D tentatively TRBD1 (5 bases). The V gene lost 4 bases and the J gene lost 6 bases, with 16 bases spanning the gap. This CDR3 region has 14 residues. CDR1 and CDR2 from the germline V gene are SGHDT and YYEEEE. The CDR3 sequence: CASSLLTGAHGYTF. The CDR3 nucleotides read TGTGCCAGCAGCCTGCTAACAGGAGCCCATGGCTACACCTTC.

The rearrangement joins TRBV7-2 to TRBJ2-2; 16 bases align to TRBD2. Germline V gene lookup returns CDR1 SGHTA and CDR2 FQGNSA. V shed 5 bases, J shed 4 bases, and the junction held 10 bases outside the gene matches. The CDR3 is 19 residues long. CDR3: CASSRGVGTSGGATGELFF. CDR3 nucleotides: TGTGCCAGCAGCCGAGGCGTGGGGACTAGCGGGGGGGCCACCGGGGAGCTGTTTTTT.

This clonotype was detected a few times. This chain uses TRBV7-9 with TRBJ2-7, with TRBD1 identical over 7 bases. Germline CDR1 reads SEHNR; CDR2 reads FQNEAQ (reference sequence). The CDR3 has 15 amino acids. After removal of 5 bases from V and 6 bases from J, the junction contained 13 bases not matched to a gene. Here the CDR3 DNA reads TGTGCCAGCAGCCCCACAGGGGCGGACCTGGGCGAGCAGTACTTC. It codes for CASSPTGADLGEQYF.

The chain has TRBV28 and TRBJ2-5; the D gene is possibly TRBD1 (6 bases). Trimming took 5 bases from V and 5 from J, leaving 24 bases between them. In germline, CDR1 is MDHEN, CDR2 SYDVKM. The CDR3 has 17 residues. CDR3: CASSPPPRGRFSETQYF. Written as DNA, the CDR3 is TGTGCCAGCAGTCCACCCCCCAGGGGCCGCTTCTCGGAGACCCAGTACTTC.

This clonotype was picked up many times. The rearrangement uses TRBV5-1 and TRBJ2-2; D remains unclear. The length of the CDR3 is 12 residues. The germline CDR1 and CDR2 sequences are SGHRS and YFSETQ. The V end was cut by 6 bases, the J end by 4 bases, with 7 bases between. The CDR3 here is CASIQSTGELFF. The CDR3 nucleotides read TGCGCCAGCATCCAAAGCACCGGGGAGCTGTTTTTT.

The rearrangement uses TRBV7-9 and TRBJ2-1, with 10 bases aligning to TRBD2. The CDR3 is 15 residues long. With V trimmed by 6 bases and J by 5 bases, 7 bases remained unmatched. The V gene's germline CDR1 is SEHNR and CDR2 FQNEAQ (reference sequence). The CDR3 sequence is CASSRTSGTNNEQFF. The CDR3 nucleotides read TGTGCCAGCAGTCGGACTAGCGGAACTAACAATGAGCAGTTCTTC.

The chain's CDR3 is CASEQRYEQYF. CDR3 nucleotides: TGTGCCAGCGAGCAGCGCTACGAGCAGTACTTC. The chain combines TRBV28 with TRBJ2-7; D call uncertain. Germline values: CDR1 MDHEN, CDR2 SYDVKM. The V end lost 8 bases, the J end lost 3 bases, and 8 bases lay between the germline ends. The CDR3 runs to 11 residues.

The chain carries TRBV7-6 and TRBJ2-7; no clear D gene. V dropped 2 bases and J dropped 3 bases, with 11 bases sitting between them. The V gene's germline CDR1 is SGHVS and CDR2 FNYEAQ. The CDR3 consists of 14 residues. CDR3 in amino acids: CASSLNPDDYEQYF. CDR3 coding DNA: TGTGCCAGCAGCTTAAACCCCGATGACTACGAGCAGTACTTC. The variable domain in full, with the rest retrieved from reference TRBV7-6 and TRBJ2-7, is GAGVSQSPRYKVTKRGQDVALRCDPISGHVSLYWYRQALGQGPEFLTYFNYEAQQDKSGLPNDRFSAERPEGSISTLTIQRTEQRDSAMYRCASSLNPDDYEQYFGPGTRLTVT.

This rearrangement joins TRBV6-2 or TRBV6-3 to TRBJ2-7, with 7 bases that match TRBD2. Germline loops: CDR1 MNHEY, CDR2 SVGEGT. The V segment lost 6 bases and the J segment 0 bases; nucleotides outside the gene matches: 8. This CDR3 has 15 amino acids. For the CDR3, the DNA is TGTGCCAGCAGCGGTACTAGCGCTTCCTCCTACGAGCAGTACTTC. It specifies CASSGTSASSYEQYF.

There are many counts of this clonotype. One end of the junction is discordant with germline, which a read error may explain. The genes are TRBV5-1 and TRBJ2-3, with unresolved D. Germline V CDR1 and CDR2: SGHRS, YFSETQ. The CDR3 length is 15 residues. The CDR3 DNA is TGCGCCAGCAGTTTGGCACGAACTAGCACAGATACGCAGTATTTT. Protein: CASSLARTSTDTQYF.

In its sample, this clonotype was seen a few times. V gene TRBV15 combines with J gene TRBJ2-7; D not certain. Germline-derived CDR1 and CDR2 are LNHNV and YYDKDF (reference sequence). The CDR3 runs to 14 residues. V lost 1 base, J lost 3 bases, and 10 bases lay in between. Here the CDR3 DNA reads TGTGCCACCAGCAGAGCGACACCTAACTACGAGCAGTACTTC. It specifies CATSRATPNYEQYF.

The sample holds a few counts of this clonotype. The V and J genes are TRBV5-1 and TRBJ2-2; D gene uncertain. This CDR3 comprises 15 residues. V was shortened by 4 bases and J by 2 bases, with 12 bases between the two germline ends. Germline CDR1 and CDR2: SGHRS and YFSETQ. DNA for the CDR3: TGCGCCAGCAGCCCATCTGGAATTAACACCGGGGAGCTGTTTTTT. Translation: CASSPSGINTGELFF. Full variable domain (remainder filled in from reference TRBV5-1 and TRBJ2-2): KAGVTQTPRYLIKTRGQQVTLSCSPISGHRSVSWYQQTPGQGLQFLFEYFSETQRNKGNFPGRFSGRQFSNSRSEMNVSTLELGDSALYLCASSPSGINTGELFFGEGSRLTVL.

The chain joins TRBV7-9 to TRBJ2-1, with D perhaps being TRBD1 or TRBD2 (5 bases each). The CDR3 sequence is 16 residues long. The V end lost 5 bases, the J end lost 6 bases, and 20 bases lay between the germline ends. Germline V gene lookup returns CDR1 SEHNR and CDR2 FQNEAQ (reference sequence). The CDR3 region is CASSEVEWDGTNEQFF. The CDR3 DNA reads as TGTGCCAGCAGCGAAGTAGAGTGGGACGGGACCAATGAGCAGTTCTTC.

Only a few counts were recorded for this clonotype. The genes are TRBV15 and TRBJ1-2; TRBD1 is a possible D gene (5 bases). CDR1 is LNHNV and CDR2 is YYDKDF in the germline V gene (reference sequence). The CDR3 length is 14 residues. V was cut by 0 bases and J by 8 bases, with 13 bases left in between. CDR3 bases: TGTGCCACCAGCAGAGATAAGGGGAATTACGGCTACACCTTC. Its protein is CATSRDKGNYGYTF.